This entry describes one T cell receptor beta chain. Per the original data handling: Reference gene primer amplification yielded estimated nucleated cell counts. The assay was immunoSEQ multiplex PCR, and TCRdb's table has in-frame clones only and misses some. From that table come the V and J calls and clone size; the DNA was used to work out D and trimming. The repertoire consists of 150,000 to 200,000 clones, with roughly four fifths occurring once and the leading ten covering around a fifth. The germline gives CDR1 SGHNT, CDR2 YYREEE (reference sequence). The CDR3 is 15 residues long. V lost 5 bases, J lost 3 bases, and 9 bases stayed unmatched. These data originate in a study of blood T cell repertoires in COVID-19.

The sequenced material came from peripheral blood. This sequence joins TRBV5-4 and TRBJ2-3; 7 nucleotides match TRBD1. This receptor was taken from a woman older than 75 with acute or convalescent COVID-19. CDR3 in amino acids: CASRPGTARTDTQYF. The CDR3 DNA reads as TGTGCCAGCAGACCCGGGACAGCGAGGACAGATACGCAGTATTTT.